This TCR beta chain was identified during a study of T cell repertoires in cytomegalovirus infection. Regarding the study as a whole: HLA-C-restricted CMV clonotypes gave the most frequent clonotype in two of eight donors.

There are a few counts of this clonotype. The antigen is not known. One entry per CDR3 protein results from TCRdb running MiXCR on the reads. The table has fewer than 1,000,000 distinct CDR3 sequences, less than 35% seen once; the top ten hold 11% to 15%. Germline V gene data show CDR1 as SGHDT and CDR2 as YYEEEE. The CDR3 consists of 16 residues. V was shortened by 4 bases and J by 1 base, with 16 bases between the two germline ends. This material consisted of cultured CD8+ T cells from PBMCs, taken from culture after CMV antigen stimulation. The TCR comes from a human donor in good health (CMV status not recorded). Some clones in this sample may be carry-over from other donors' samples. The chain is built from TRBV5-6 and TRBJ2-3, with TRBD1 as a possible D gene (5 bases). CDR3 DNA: TGTGCCAGCAGCGAGATCGACAGCGTCGGCACAGATACGCAGTATTTT. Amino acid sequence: CASSEIDSVGTDTQYF. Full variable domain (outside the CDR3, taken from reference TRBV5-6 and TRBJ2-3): DAGVTQSPTHLIKTRGQQVTLRCSPKSGHDTVSWYQQALGQGPQFIFQYYEEEERQRGNFPDRFSGHQFPNYSSELNVNALLLGDSALYLCASSEIDSVGTDTQYFGPGTRLTVL.